Sequencing of this T cell receptor beta chain was carried out in a study of cytomegalovirus exposure and HLA in healthy donors. It was with 60 Vbeta and 13 Jbeta primers that the PCR ran. The repertoire was sequenced with immunoSEQ multiplex PCR; TCRdb's copy has only in-frame clones and lacks some. The sample carries more than 150,000 clones, about three quarters recorded once. V lost 0 bases and J lost 6; bases outside the gene matches: 5. Per the germline V gene, CDR1 is GTSNPN and CDR2 is SVGIG (reference sequence). The CDR3 covers 14 residues. The TCR originated in a man in his late teens or twenties in good health and CMV-seronegative. V is TRBV30 and J is TRBJ1-5, with 7 bases fitting TRBD1. The sequenced material came from PBMCs. This chain's CDR3 is CAWSVRAGGQPQHF. The CDR3 DNA follows: TGTGCCTGGAGTGTCAGGGCAGGGGGTCAGCCCCAGCATTTT.